The sequence of this T cell receptor beta chain was determined in a study of CD8+CD57+ T cells in acquired aplastic anemia (dated by TCRdb to the late 2010s). Study-level background: DNA extracted from sorted CD4+ and CD8+ cells had a mean of roughly 3.4 ug, with a range of roughly 0.18 to 27.4 ug. CD8+CD57+ expansion was defined as a frequency above the mean frequency observed in healthy subjects.

With respect to this clonotype: Its antigen remains unidentified. The junction and the germline gene differ at one end; a read error may be behind it.

Profiling of TCR beta VDJ combinations and CDR3 sequences used genomic DNA as the template. An Illumina HiSeq 2000 was used for TCR repertoire sequencing. Under the source paper's analysis protocol: Repertoires were assessed using TRBV/TRBJ rearrangement plots, CDR3 size and DJ length profiles, and Simpson's diversity index. The immunodominant clone was defined as the most abundant DNA sequence in deep sequencing data. CDR3 amino acid sequences were checked for sharing between subjects and were compared against published repertoires and the VDJdb database. TCRdb itself trimmed the public reads at Q25 with fastp, ran MiXCR and retained productive beta chains. Rows with a matching CDR3 protein are joined into one entry that keeps the most common DNA and genes. The V and J calls reflect TCRdb's pipeline rather than the authors' work. The sample yields around 430,000 distinct CDR3 sequences; around a third were counted once. Of the sample, around 0.82% falls within the top ten clones.

Flow cytometry had shown CD8+CD57+ cell expansion in the patients selected for sequencing. Every patient had a diagnosis of severe acquired aplastic anemia based on International Study of Aplastic Anemia and Agranulocytosis and Camitta criteria. Patients had received no therapy at the time of blood sampling. The study deep-sequenced TCR repertoires of sorted CD4+ and CD8+ blood T cells from severe aplastic anemia patients and healthy subjects. In the USA, patient enrollment took place under clinicaltrials.gov protocols 00001620, 01623167, 00001397, 00071045, 00081523 and 00961064. Ficoll-Paque density gradient centrifugation was used to isolate peripheral blood mononuclear cells. Before DNA was extracted, CD4+ and CD8+ T cells were sorted using either FACS or magnetic beads. What the authors observed across the whole study: Patients and healthy controls showed no significant difference in CD8+ Simpson's diversity (P=0.060). Over 25 CD8+ CDR3 sequences were found in both patients and controls but appeared to be highly expressed in patients and within the immunodominant clones of the patients.

Material for sequencing was sorted CD4+, CD8+, or CD8+CD57+ T cells (not recorded which) from PBMCs. This TCR was sampled from a human donor with aplastic anemia.

The CDR3 region reads CAGSLISGSHEQYF. The DNA sequence is as follows: TGTGCCGGCAGCCTGATTAGCGGGAGCCACGAGCAGTACTTC. The chain was built from TRBV5-4 and TRBJ2-7, and 9 bases in between align with TRBD2. CDR1 and CDR2 are read off the germline V gene (reference sequence) as SGHNT and YYREEE. The CDR3 sequence holds 14 residues, the cysteine and phenylalanine included. Here the CDR3 DNA is all that survives: 42 bases in frame from base 1.